This T cell receptor (beta chain) was sequenced in a study of blood T cell repertoires in COVID-19. Study details: Samples representing acute and convalescent COVID-19 were sourced from the United States, Italy and Spain. In each case, the material was cDNA or gDNA derived from T cells, B-cell-depleted T cells, or PBMCs.

Trimming removed 6 bases at V and 2 bases at J, with 13 bases between. Germline loops: CDR1 MDHEN, CDR2 SYDVKM. This CDR3 region has 14 residues. In the authors' methods: How many nucleated cells were present was estimated from reference gene primer amplification. Clones were sequenced by immunoSEQ multiplex PCR, and TCRdb holds only the in-frame ones, with some missing. V, J and clone size are those of that table, while D and trimming were read from the DNA. The repertoire holds some 130,000 clones, with about 72% as singletons. Sequenced input: peripheral blood. This receptor was identified in a man between 60 and 70 years old who had recovered from COVID-19. The J gene is TRBJ1-2, the V gene TRBV28; a weak D match, TRBD1 (5 bases). The CDR3 DNA is TGTGCCAGCAGATTGGCGGGGGAAAACTATGGCTACACCTTC. It codes for CASRLAGENYGYTF.